Listed below are T cell receptor beta chains from one sample, sequenced in a study of beta chain features in type 1 diabetes. TCRdb's table, derived via immunoSEQ multiplex PCR, lists solely in-frame clones and lacks some. The table records 500,000 to 850,000 clones, about 14% of them present only once. Sample: naive CD4+ T cells from blood. These TCRs come from a man younger than 35 with type 1 diabetes. CDR3s include the opening cysteine and the closing phenylalanine or tryptophan.

v_call: TRBV23-1; cdr3_aa: CASSQPGQGTYEQYF
v_call: TRBV30; cdr3_aa: CAWSPGYGYTF
v_call: TRBV6-5; cdr3_aa: CASSVQSSYNEQFF
v_call: TRBV5-1; cdr3_aa: CASSLDRGAKNIQYF
v_call: TRBV30; cdr3_aa: CAWTIQGDYGYTF
v_call: TRBV28; cdr3_aa: CASSPGARSNQPQHF
v_call: TRBV25-1; cdr3_aa: CASSPGANVLTF
v_call: TRBV5-1; cdr3_aa: CASSLAGDTGIKNIQYF
v_call: TRBV2; cdr3_aa: CASSEMDTKGGYTF
v_call: TRBV7-9; cdr3_aa: CASSLINTQYF
v_call: TRBV2; cdr3_aa: CASSDAFVGYGYTF
v_call: TRBV6-5; cdr3_aa: CASSYSPSGLTTEQFF
v_call: TRBV6-5; cdr3_aa: CASSYERAGANVLTF
v_call: TRBV4-2; cdr3_aa: CASSPDRDSNQPQHF
v_call: TRBV30; cdr3_aa: CAWSVSGDTQYF
v_call: TRBV6-5; cdr3_aa: CASSPVPPKNEQFF
v_call: TRBV30; cdr3_aa: CACSLGGRANEQFF
v_call: TRBV12-5; cdr3_aa: CASGLGHRGYEQFF
v_call: TRBV11-1; cdr3_aa: CASSLGQGNTEAFF
v_call: TRBV15; cdr3_aa: CATSRAGTSGQETQYF
v_call: TRBV6-1; cdr3_aa: CASSEPGTGTDTQYF
v_call: TRBV6-1; cdr3_aa: CASSEAGHGYTF
v_call: TRBV7-9; cdr3_aa: CASSLAGLAGSYNEQFF
v_call: TRBV6-6; cdr3_aa: CASPPSGSGYEQYF
v_call: TRBV2; cdr3_aa: CASSETGFNYGYTF
v_call: TRBV2; cdr3_aa: CASSLMVLAGATGETQYF
v_call: TRBV5-1; cdr3_aa: CASSLAVATKDSYEQYF
v_call: TRBV19; cdr3_aa: CASSIVSGEQFF
v_call: TRBV7-2; cdr3_aa: CASSLGASYGYTF
v_call: TRBV5-1; cdr3_aa: CASSSEGSFQETQYF
v_call: TRBV25-1; cdr3_aa: CASSGVGTAFGYTF
v_call: TRBV7-7; cdr3_aa: CASSLAPGDEQFF
v_call: TRBV2; cdr3_aa: CASSTTDTQYF
v_call: TRBV30; cdr3_aa: CAWSPRRGQGSNQPQHF
v_call: TRBV7-9; cdr3_aa: CASSRTGLGYQETQYF
v_call: TRBV30; cdr3_aa: CAWSVRDRGSPLHF
v_call: TRBV14; cdr3_aa: CASSPLRGPTYNEQFF
v_call: TRBV30; cdr3_aa: CAWRSRGEAFF
v_call: TRBV25-1; cdr3_aa: CASSESGRGSYEQYF
v_call: TRBV13; cdr3_aa: CASSLRANYGYTF
v_call: TRBV28; cdr3_aa: CASSLGVEETQYF
v_call: TRBV11-2; cdr3_aa: CASSLETSAYNEQFF
v_call: TRBV30; cdr3_aa: CAWNRDREAFF
v_call: TRBV30; cdr3_aa: CARTGLGANVLTF
v_call: TRBV19; cdr3_aa: CASSIESTAYSNQPQHF
v_call: TRBV5-1; cdr3_aa: CASSLLTVNTEAFF
v_call: TRBV20-1; cdr3_aa: CMRVRHEQYF
v_call: TRBV5-4; cdr3_aa: CASSDTTSNEQFF
v_call: TRBV5-1; cdr3_aa: CASSLAGQIEPYEQYF